One sample yielded the 26 T cell receptor beta chains listed below, sequenced in a study of blood T cell repertoires in COVID-19. Measured with immunoSEQ multiplex PCR; TCRdb has only the in-frame clones, and not every one. The sample has 120,000 to 150,000 clones, 86% seen once; the top ten hold around 8.4%. Sequencing was done on a sample of peripheral blood. The receptors originated from a woman between 55 and 75 years old with acute or convalescent COVID-19.

This clone was counted only a few times. The gene calls are TRBV2 and TRBJ1-1, with a possible D match to TRBD1 (5 bases). The V gene's germline CDR1 is SNHLY and CDR2 FYNNEI. The CDR3 covers 14 residues. V was cut by 6 bases and J by 4 bases, with 15 bases left in between. CDR3 DNA: TGTGCCAGCAGGGACTGGGGGGGGAGCACTGAAGCTTTCTTT. Encoded protein: CASRDWGGSTEAFF.

The chain couples TRBV11-3 to TRBJ2-3; tentatively, D is TRBD2 (6 bases). CDR3 size: 16 residues. Germline V lookup: CDR1 SGHNT, CDR2 YENEEA. Trimming removed 1 base from V and 5 bases from J, with 16 bases in between. The CDR3, as DNA: TGTGCCAGCAGCTTAGCGTCCTCTCTGCGGGGAGATACGCAGTATTTT. Translating gives CASSLASSLRGDTQYF. Full variable domain (outside the CDR3, taken from reference TRBV11-3 and TRBJ2-3): EAGVVQSPRYKIIEKKQPVAFWCNPISGHNTLYWYLQNLGQGPELLIRYENEEAVDDSQLPKDRFSAERLKGVDSTLKIQPAELGDSAVYLCASSLASSLRGDTQYFGPGTRLTVL.

V usage is TRBV6-5 and J usage is TRBJ1-6; the D is unclear. The CDR3 runs to 13 residues. Germline values: CDR1 MNHEY, CDR2 SVGAGI. The ends were cut back, 2 bases at V and 6 bases at J, with 5 bases in the middle. As DNA, the CDR3 is TGTGCCAGCAGTTACGAGAGTAATTCACCCCTCCACTTT. This codes for CASSYESNSPLHF.

V is TRBV30 and J is TRBJ2-2, with 12 bases that match TRBD2. Germline assignment: CDR1 GTSNPN and CDR2 SVGIG (reference sequence). This CDR3 contains 17 residues. V lost 7 bases and J lost 4; bases outside the gene matches: 13. The CDR3 DNA reads TGTGCCTCCCTAGCGGGGGGGCCCGGATATACCACCGGGGAGCTGTTTTTT. It specifies CASLAGGPGYTTGELFF.

This rearrangement joins TRBV24-1 to TRBJ2-5, with a tentative D call TRBD2 (5 bases). The CDR3 has 15 amino acids. The germline gives CDR1 KGHDR, CDR2 SFDVKD. Trimming took off 3 bases at V and 5 bases at J, with 15 bases between the two ends. The CDR3 here is CATSDTRTGRETQYF. CDR3 nucleotide sequence: TGTGCCACCAGTGATACCCGGACTGGCCGCGAGACCCAGTACTTC.

The J gene is TRBJ2-4, the V gene TRBV5-4; 9 bases agree with TRBD1. The V segment lost 4 bases and the J segment 8 bases; nucleotides outside the gene matches: 7. This CDR3 contains 14 residues. CDR1 SGHNT and CDR2 YYREEE come from the germline V gene (reference sequence). CDR3 nucleotide sequence: TGTGCCAGCAGCCTGGGACAGGGTTCGGACATTCAGTACTTC. It codes for CASSLGQGSDIQYF.

At least ten counts were recorded for this clone. J is TRBJ2-7 and V is TRBV27; TRBD1 matches 10 bases. The CDR3 runs to 15 residues. J was trimmed by 2 bases and V by 6 bases; bases with no gene match: 7. The germline V gene has CDR1 MNHEY and CDR2 SMNVEV (reference sequence). For the CDR3, the DNA is TGTGCCAGCAGGGAAGGACAGGGGGGCACCTACGAGCAGTACTTC. Translated: CASREGQGGTYEQYF.

V usage is TRBV3-1 (or the pseudogene TRBV3-2) and J usage is TRBJ2-6; 7 nucleotides match TRBD1. The CDR3 spans 18 residues. The J segment lost 0 bases and the V segment lost 0 bases, leaving 5 bases of the junction unmatched. CDR1 LGHDT and CDR2 YNNKEL come from the germline V gene (reference sequence). The CDR3 is CASSQEKTGISGANVLTF. As DNA, the CDR3 is TGTGCCAGCAGCCAAGAGAAGACAGGGATCTCTGGGGCCAACGTCCTGACTTTC.

The genes are TRBV6-6 and TRBJ2-7, with D perhaps TRBD2 (6 bases). Germline V CDR1 and CDR2: MNHNY, SVGAGI (reference sequence). The CDR3 has 14 amino acids. Trimming took 6 bases from V and 5 from J, leaving 17 bases between them. The CDR3 DNA is TGTGCCAGCAGGGGGGGACTGGAACTCCACGAGCAGTACTTC. Translated, it gives CASRGGLELHEQYF.

V and J are TRBV5-1 and TRBJ1-1; D is undetermined. V shed 1 base and J shed 4 bases, with 14 bases lying between them. This CDR3 region has 15 residues. Germline CDR1 and CDR2: SGHRS and YFSETQ. The CDR3 bases are TGCGCCAGCAGCTTGACTCGGATCCGGGGCACTGAAGCTTTCTTT. Its translation is CASSLTRIRGTEAFF.

The chain has TRBV6-5 and TRBJ1-4; D not resolved. Germline V gene lookup returns CDR1 MNHEY and CDR2 SVGAGI. The CDR3 contains 12 residues. V was trimmed by 5 bases and J by 8 bases, leaving 9 bases between them. CDR3 DNA sequence: TGTGCCAGCAGTCCCCCGCGCGAAAAACTGTTTTTT. It translates to CASSPPREKLFF.

The chain employs TRBV5-1 and TRBJ1-2, with D possibly matching TRBD1 (5 bases). CDR3 length: 14 residues. The germline CDR1 and CDR2 sequences are SGHRS and YFSETQ. V was shortened by 0 bases and J by 8 bases, with 14 bases between the two germline ends. CDR3 nucleotides: TGCGCCAGCAGCTTGGCCTCGGGGGACCACGGCTACACCTTC. Translated: CASSLASGDHGYTF. The full variable domain, its missing parts supplied by reference TRBV5-1 and TRBJ1-2, is KAGVTQTPRYLIKTRGQQVTLSCSPISGHRSVSWYQQTPGQGLQFLFEYFSETQRNKGNFPGRFSGRQFSNSRSEMNVSTLELGDSALYLCASSLASGDHGYTFGSGTRLTVV.

This chain links TRBV13 with TRBJ1-1, with D uncertain. Trimming stripped 1 base from V and 2 bases from J, with 11 bases between. Germline V gives CDR1 PRHDT, CDR2 FYEKMQ (reference sequence). The CDR3 runs to 15 residues. This CDR3 is CASSLVPTRNTEAFF. CDR3 in DNA: TGTGCCAGCAGCTTAGTTCCCACAAGAAACACTGAAGCTTTCTTT.

The CDR3 reads CASSRSPGQAYYGYTF. For the CDR3, the DNA is TGTGCCAGCAGCCGATCCCCGGGACAGGCCTACTATGGCTACACCTTC. The chain joins TRBV3-1 (or the pseudogene TRBV3-2) to TRBJ1-2; TRBD1 aligns across 8 bases. This CDR3 has 16 amino acids. Germline V gene lookup returns CDR1 LGHDT and CDR2 YNNKEL (reference sequence). The trim removed 4 bases at V and 3 bases at J, leaving 10 bases unmatched.

The rearrangement joins TRBV7-2 to TRBJ1-4; TRBD1 is a possible D gene (6 bases). Trimming pared 3 bases from V and 0 bases from J, leaving 14 bases between. CDR3 length: 17 amino acids. CDR1 and CDR2 from the germline V gene are SGHTA and FQGNSA. The CDR3 loop is CASSFSGGPTTNEKLFF. The CDR3 DNA sequence: TGTGCCAGCAGCTTTTCGGGGGGCCCCACAACTAATGAAAAACTGTTTTTT. Full variable domain (outside the CDR3, taken from reference TRBV7-2 and TRBJ1-4): GAGVSQSPSNKVTEKGKDVELRCDPISGHTALYWYRQSLGQGLEFLIYFQGNSAPDKSGLPSDRFSAERTGGSVSTLTIQRTQQEDSAVYLCASSFSGGPTTNEKLFFGSGTQLSVL.

The chain joins TRBV4-2 to TRBJ2-3; no clear D gene. Trimming cost V 0 bases and J 1 base, with 11 bases left between them. CDR3 length: 16 amino acids. The germline CDR1 and CDR2 sequences are LGHNA and YNFKEQ. CDR3 sequence: CASSQESSPRTDTQYF. The CDR3 coding sequence is TGTGCCAGCAGCCAAGAGAGTAGTCCCCGCACAGATACGCAGTATTTT.

The chain links TRBV5-1 to TRBJ2-1; a weak D match, TRBD2 (6 bases). V lost 1 base and J 5 bases, leaving 13 bases between the germline ends. The CDR3 consists of 15 residues. The germline CDR1 and CDR2 sequences are SGHRS and YFSETQ. The CDR3 loop is CASSLFTSPNNEQFF. In nucleotides, the CDR3 is TGCGCCAGCAGCTTGTTTACTAGCCCCAACAATGAGCAGTTCTTC. Full variable domain (outside the CDR3, taken from reference TRBV5-1 and TRBJ2-1): KAGVTQTPRYLIKTRGQQVTLSCSPISGHRSVSWYQQTPGQGLQFLFEYFSETQRNKGNFPGRFSGRQFSNSRSEMNVSTLELGDSALYLCASSLFTSPNNEQFFGPGTRLTVL.

The chain joins TRBV5-1 to TRBJ1-6; the match to TRBD1 covers 7 bases. V was pared by 3 bases and J by 9 bases, with 6 bases of the junction left unmatched. Germline CDR1 and CDR2: SGHRS and YFSETQ. CDR3 size: 14 residues. This CDR3 reads CASSSGQAFSPLHF. CDR3 bases: TGCGCCAGCAGCTCTGGACAGGCGTTTTCACCCCTCCACTTT.

V is TRBV28 and J is TRBJ1-5; 7 nucleotides match TRBD1. This CDR3 has 14 amino acids. J gave up 5 bases and V 7 bases, and 8 bases lay outside the gene matches. Germline lookup yields CDR1 MDHEN and CDR2 SYDVKM. CDR3 sequence: CASTRQGGDQPQHF. DNA for the CDR3: TGTGCCAGCACTCGACAGGGAGGAGATCAGCCCCAGCATTTT.

The chain uses TRBV29-1 and TRBJ2-3, with 8 bases fitting TRBD2. The CDR3 totals 17 residues. J lost 1 base, V lost 0 bases, and 9 bases had no gene match. Germline V CDR1 and CDR2: SQVTM, ANQGSEA. The CDR3 spells CSVEDLTGGARTDTQYF. CDR3 coding DNA: TGCAGCGTTGAAGATCTAACGGGGGGGGCTCGCACAGATACGCAGTATTTT.

A single count supports this clone. The chain carries TRBV19 and TRBJ2-7, with TRBD1 identical over 10 bases. V lost 5 bases to trimming and J lost 3 bases; unmatched junction nucleotides: 7. Germline CDR1 reads LNHDA; CDR2 reads SQIVND (reference sequence). This CDR3 spans 15 amino acids. The CDR3 sequence is CASSVAGTGVYEQYF. For the CDR3, the DNA is TGTGCCAGTAGTGTAGCCGGGACAGGGGTCTACGAGCAGTACTTC. The full variable domain, completed using reference TRBV19 and TRBJ2-7, is DGGITQSPKYLFRKEGQNVTLSCEQNLNHDAMYWYRQDPGQGLRLIYYSQIVNDFQKGDIAEGYSVSREKKESFPLTVTSAQKNPTAFYLCASSVAGTGVYEQYFGPGTRLTVT.

This clone occurred once. V and J are TRBV21-1 and TRBJ2-7; the DNA was not used to check the table's D call, TRBD1. TRBV21-1 is a pseudogene. The CDR3 is 16 residues long. The CDR3 here is CASSKTPTVPSYEQYF. CDR3 nucleotides: TGTGCCAGCAGCAAAACTCCGACAGTCCCCTCCTACGAGCAGTACTTC.

About this clone: Other DNA sequences in the sample encode the same CDR3. V is TRBV19 and J is TRBJ2-3; the match to TRBD2 covers 8 bases. CDR3 length: 15 amino acids. In germline, CDR1 is LNHDA, CDR2 SQIVND (reference sequence). Trimming cost V 0 bases and J 1 base; bases outside gene matches: 0. The CDR3 DNA reads TGTGCCAGTAGTATAGACGGGGGGGGCACAGATACGCAGTATTTT. Translated, it gives CASSIDGGGTDTQYF.

V gene TRBV18 combines with J gene TRBJ1-5; possible D gene TRBD1, 5 bases. The CDR3 contains 16 residues. The V and J ends lost 3 bases and 0 bases respectively, with 12 bases between them. Germline V lookup: CDR1 KGHSH, CDR2 LQKENI. The CDR3 region is CASSPKTANSNQPQHF. The DNA for the CDR3 is TGTGCCAGCTCACCCAAGACAGCTAATAGCAATCAGCCCCAGCATTTT.

J is TRBJ2-5 and V is TRBV11-3, with 9 nucleotides matching TRBD1. V lost 1 base, J lost 5 bases, and 8 bases stayed unmatched. The germline gives CDR1 SGHNT, CDR2 YENEEA. The CDR3 spans 16 residues. The CDR3 here is CASSLVRQGDGETQYF. CDR3 sequence (DNA): TGTGCCAGCAGCTTAGTAAGACAGGGGGACGGGGAGACCCAGTACTTC.

The rearrangement links TRBV7-9 to TRBJ2-3; TRBD1 matches at 7 bases. J lost 0 bases, V lost 4 bases, and 7 bases had no gene match. CDR1 SEHNR and CDR2 FQNEAQ come from the germline V gene (reference sequence). This CDR3 is 16 amino acids long. In DNA, the CDR3 is TGTGCCAGCAGCTCTGGGACAGCGCCTAGCACAGATACGCAGTATTTT. Its translation: CASSSGTAPSTDTQYF.